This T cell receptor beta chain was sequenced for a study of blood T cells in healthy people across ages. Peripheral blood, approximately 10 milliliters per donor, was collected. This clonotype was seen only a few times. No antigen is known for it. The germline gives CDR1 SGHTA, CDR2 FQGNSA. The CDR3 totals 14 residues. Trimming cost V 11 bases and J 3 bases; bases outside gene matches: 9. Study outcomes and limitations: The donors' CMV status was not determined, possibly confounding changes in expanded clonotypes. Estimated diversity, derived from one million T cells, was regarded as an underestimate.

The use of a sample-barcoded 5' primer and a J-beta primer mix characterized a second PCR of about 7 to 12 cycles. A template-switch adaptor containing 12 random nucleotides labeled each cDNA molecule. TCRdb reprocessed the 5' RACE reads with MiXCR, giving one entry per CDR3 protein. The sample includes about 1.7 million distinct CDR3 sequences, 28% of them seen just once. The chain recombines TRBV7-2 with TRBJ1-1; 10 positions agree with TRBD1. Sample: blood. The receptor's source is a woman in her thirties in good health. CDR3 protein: CADRLDRGHTEAFF. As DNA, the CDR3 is TGTGCCGACAGACTCGACAGGGGGCACACTGAAGCTTTCTTT. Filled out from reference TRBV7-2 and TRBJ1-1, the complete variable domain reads GAGVSQSPSNKVTEKGKDVELRCDPISGHTALYWYRQSLGQGLEFLIYFQGNSAPDKSGLPSDRFSAERTGGSVSTLTIQRTQQEDSAVYLCADRLDRGHTEAFFGQGTRLTVV.